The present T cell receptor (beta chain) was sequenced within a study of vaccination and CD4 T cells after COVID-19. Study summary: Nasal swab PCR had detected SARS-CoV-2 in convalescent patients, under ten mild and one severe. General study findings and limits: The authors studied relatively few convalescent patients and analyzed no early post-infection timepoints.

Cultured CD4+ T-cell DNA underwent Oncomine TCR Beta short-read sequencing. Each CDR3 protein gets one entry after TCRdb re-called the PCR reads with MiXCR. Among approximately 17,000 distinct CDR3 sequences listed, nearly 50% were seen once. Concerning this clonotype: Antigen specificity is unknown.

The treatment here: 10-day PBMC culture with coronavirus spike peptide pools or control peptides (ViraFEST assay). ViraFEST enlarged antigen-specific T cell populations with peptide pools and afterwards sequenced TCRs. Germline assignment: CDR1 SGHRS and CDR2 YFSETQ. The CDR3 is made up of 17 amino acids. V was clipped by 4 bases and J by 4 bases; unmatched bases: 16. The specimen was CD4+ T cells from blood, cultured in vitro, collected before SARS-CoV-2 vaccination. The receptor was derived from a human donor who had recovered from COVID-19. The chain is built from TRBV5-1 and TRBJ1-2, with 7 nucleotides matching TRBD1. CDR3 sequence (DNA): TGCGCCAGCAGCCAAAACAGGGGACTCACCATTACCTATGGCTACACCTTC. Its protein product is CASSQNRGLTITYGYTF.